These 21 T cell receptor beta chains were sequenced from one sample in a study of blood T cell repertoires in COVID-19. Using immunoSEQ multiplex PCR, the repertoire was profiled, and TCRdb retains in-frame clones only, with some absent. The data show more than 250,000 clones, 87% seen once. Sequencing input: peripheral blood. These receptors all stem from a man aged 50 to 60 with active or convalescent COVID-19.

V usage is TRBV24-1 and J usage is TRBJ1-2; no firm D call. This CDR3 is 12 amino acids long. The V gene's germline CDR1 is KGHDR and CDR2 SFDVKD. Deletions cut 7 bases from V and 1 base from J, with 6 bases between. The CDR3 DNA reads as TGTGCCACCAGGGGCAATAACTATGGCTACACCTTC. This gives the protein CATRGNNYGYTF.

CDR3 protein: CASTQGTVGPQHF. The CDR3 DNA is TGTGCCAGCACCCAGGGGACGGTCGGGCCCCAGCATTTT. The chain has TRBV6-5 and TRBJ1-5, with D possibly matching TRBD1 (6 bases). The germline V gene encodes CDR1 MNHEY and CDR2 SVGAGI. The V end was cut by 7 bases, the J end by 9 bases, with 16 bases between. CDR3 length equals 13 residues.

The rearrangement uses TRBV9 and TRBJ2-5; TRBD2 agrees at 8 bases. Unmatched junction bases numbered 3, after V lost 0 bases and J lost 5 bases. The CDR3 sequence is 14 residues long. CDR1 is SGDLS and CDR2 is YYNGEE in the germline V gene. The CDR3 nucleotides are TGTGCCAGCAGCGTAGCCGGGACTAGGGAGACCCAGTACTTC. Residues: CASSVAGTRETQYF.

This clone was found once. This chain joins TRBV6-4 and TRBJ2-3, with 9 bases identical to TRBD1. After removal of 4 bases from V and 8 bases from J, the junction contained 1 base not matched to a gene. The CDR3 extends over 12 amino acids. Germline assignment: CDR1 MRHNA and CDR2 SNTAGT. The chain's CDR3 is CASSVTGGTQYF. DNA of the CDR3: TGTGCCAGCAGTGTGACAGGGGGTACGCAGTATTTT.

The V and J genes are TRBV9 and TRBJ1-5; the D gene is possibly TRBD1 (5 bases). Germline loops: CDR1 SGDLS, CDR2 YYNGEE. Trimming removed 6 bases at V and 0 bases at J, with 10 bases between. This CDR3 comprises 14 residues. Here the CDR3 DNA reads TGTGCCAGCACCTCGGGGGGTAGCAATCAGCCCCAGCATTTT. This sequence encodes CASTSGGSNQPQHF.

This chain connects TRBV4-3 to TRBJ2-7; D unclear. This CDR3 comprises 14 residues. V lost 1 base and J lost 0, with 7 bases in between. Germline V gene lookup returns CDR1 LGHNA and CDR2 YSLEER. The CDR3 here is CASSQALSSYEQYF. The CDR3 region has the DNA TGCGCCAGCAGCCAAGCCTTGAGCTCCTACGAGCAGTACTTC.

The V and J genes are TRBV6-1 and TRBJ2-4; TRBD1 matches at 7 bases. The J segment lost 5 bases and the V segment lost 2 bases, leaving 6 bases of the junction unmatched. The CDR3 is 15 amino acids. Looked up from germline, CDR1 is MNHNS and CDR2 is SASEGT. This chain's CDR3 is CASSELQGWENIQYF. The CDR3 DNA reads as TGTGCCAGCAGTGAACTACAGGGGTGGGAAAACATTCAGTACTTC.

The chain uses TRBV7-2 and TRBJ2-1; 8 nucleotides line up with TRBD2. CDR1 is SGHTA, CDR2 FQGNSA, per germline. With V trimmed by 4 bases and J by 7 bases, 9 bases remained unmatched. This CDR3 is built from 15 residues. Here the CDR3 reads CASSSQRGRDNEQFF. The CDR3, as DNA: TGTGCCAGCAGCTCTCAGCGGGGGCGGGATAATGAGCAGTTCTTC.

This chain joins TRBV28 and TRBJ1-5, with TRBD1 identical over 10 bases. Looked up from germline, CDR1 is MDHEN and CDR2 is SYDVKM. CDR3 length: 15 amino acids. Trimming removed 6 bases from V and 3 bases from J; junction bases left unmatched: 5. The CDR3 region is CASRPGQGSNQPQHF. In DNA form, the CDR3 reads TGTGCCAGCAGACCGGGACAGGGGTCCAATCAGCCCCAGCATTTT.

This chain uses TRBV19 with TRBJ1-5, with D tentatively TRBD1 (6 bases). The CDR3 runs 17 residues. V shed 3 bases and J shed 0 bases, with 15 bases lying between them. Looked up from germline, CDR1 is LNHDA and CDR2 is SQIVND (reference sequence). CDR3 bases: TGTGCCAGTAGTATCCCCGGGACACATTATAGCAATCAGCCCCAGCATTTT. This translates into CASSIPGTHYSNQPQHF.

The rearrangement links TRBV19 to TRBJ2-7, with TRBD1 matching 8 bases. The germline CDR1 and CDR2 sequences are LNHDA and SQIVND (reference sequence). V shed 1 base and J 5 bases; nucleotides not matched to a gene: 7. The CDR3 contains 15 residues. In nucleotides, the CDR3 is TGTGCCAGTAGTATAGTCCGGACAGGGAAGAACGAGCAGTACTTC. Its protein product is CASSIVRTGKNEQYF.

This clone was recorded a few times. The CDR3 spells CASSLSPPRPEGGEQYF. For the CDR3, the DNA is TGTGCCAGCAGCTTATCCCCGCCCCGCCCTGAGGGAGGCGAGCAGTACTTC. The chain couples TRBV11-2 to TRBJ2-7; a possible D gene is TRBD2 (6 bases). The CDR3 is made up of 17 amino acids. V was shortened by 2 bases and J by 6 bases, with 23 bases between the two germline ends. Germline V lookup: CDR1 SGHAT, CDR2 FQNNGV.

The V and J genes are TRBV7-9 and TRBJ2-4; 7 nucleotides match TRBD2. The germline gives CDR1 SEHNR, CDR2 FQNEAQ (reference sequence). This CDR3 comprises 15 residues. V was pared by 2 bases and J by 6 bases, with 7 bases of the junction left unmatched. DNA of the CDR3: TGTGCCAGCAGCTTATCCAGCGGGACCACAAACATTCAGTACTTC. Protein sequence: CASSLSSGTTNIQYF.

The chain carries TRBV18 and TRBJ2-5, with 14 bases identical to TRBD2. The CDR3 contains 17 residues. Germline CDR1 and CDR2: KGHSH and LQKENI. The trim removed 2 bases at V and 5 bases at J, leaving 7 bases unmatched. The CDR3 spells CASSPNGLAGGGETQYF. The CDR3 DNA follows: TGTGCCAGCTCACCAAACGGACTAGCGGGAGGTGGGGAGACCCAGTACTTC.

V usage is TRBV19 and J usage is TRBJ1-2; 7 positions match TRBD1. Trimming took 5 bases from V and 5 from J; bases not matched to a gene: 11. The germline gives CDR1 LNHDA, CDR2 SQIVND (reference sequence). The CDR3 has 15 residues. In nucleotides, the CDR3 is TGTGCCAGTAGTCAACTGGTGGCAGGGGGGTATGGCTACACCTTC. Encoded protein: CASSQLVAGGYGYTF.

The chain employs TRBV5-1 and TRBJ2-7; TRBD1 is a possible D gene (5 bases). Germline V CDR1 and CDR2: SGHRS, YFSETQ. Trimming left V 1 base short and J 1 base short, with 12 bases between. This CDR3 contains 15 residues. CDR3 sequence: CASSLRARGSYEQYF. The DNA of the CDR3 is TGCGCCAGCAGCTTGCGAGCTAGGGGATCCTACGAGCAGTACTTC.

The V gene is TRBV5-8, the J gene TRBJ1-6, with 12 bases identical to TRBD1. The germline V gene has CDR1 SGHTS and CDR2 YDEGEE. Trimming at V came to 4 bases and at J to 9 bases, leaving 8 bases not matched to a gene. The CDR3 consists of 16 residues. CDR3: CASSVGQGALGSPLHF. The CDR3 bases are TGTGCCAGCAGCGTGGGACAGGGGGCGCTGGGTTCACCCCTCCACTTT.

The CDR3 DNA sequence: TGTGCCAGCAGACGACAGGGGGCTTATGGCTACACCTTC. This gives the protein CASRRQGAYGYTF. The V call is TRBV6-5, the J call TRBJ1-2, with 10 positions matching TRBD1. CDR3 length equals 13 residues. The germline V gene encodes CDR1 MNHEY and CDR2 SVGAGI. V shed 6 bases and J 5 bases; nucleotides not matched to a gene: 3.

The chain couples TRBV7-2 to TRBJ2-6; D remains ambiguous. Germline-derived CDR1 and CDR2 are SGHTA and FQGNSA. V was trimmed by 3 bases and J by 0 bases, leaving 6 bases between them. The CDR3 spans 15 residues. CDR3 in amino acids: CASSLRFSGANVLTF. CDR3 DNA sequence: TGTGCCAGCAGCTTGCGGTTCTCTGGGGCCAACGTCCTGACTTTC.

The chain carries TRBV15 and TRBJ2-7; 12 nucleotides line up with TRBD2. Trimming removed 1 base from V and 3 bases from J; junction bases left unmatched: 4. The CDR3 extends over 16 amino acids. Looked up from germline, CDR1 is LNHNV and CDR2 is YYDKDF (reference sequence). The CDR3 DNA is TGTGCCACCAGCAGAGGAAGACTAGCGGGAGACTACGAGCAGTACTTC. This sequence encodes CATSRGRLAGDYEQYF. Full variable domain (remainder filled in from reference TRBV15 and TRBJ2-7): DAMVIQNPRYQVTQFGKPVTLSCSQTLNHNVMYWYQQKSSQAPKLLFHYYDKDFNNEADTPDNFQSRRPNTSFCFLDIRSPGLGDTAMYLCATSRGRLAGDYEQYFGPGTRLTVT.

The chain has TRBV6-5 and TRBJ1-2; D is unresolved. Germline CDR1 and CDR2: MNHEY and SVGAGI. V was cut by 5 bases and J by 3 bases, with 10 bases left in between. The CDR3 sequence is 13 residues long. The CDR3 sequence: CASSPAQYYGYTF. The CDR3 nucleotides are TGTGCCAGCAGTCCCGCCCAGTACTATGGCTACACCTTC.